The following is a T cell receptor (beta chain) sequence with its context. What it binds is not known. The CDR3 contains 14 residues. CDR1 and CDR2 (germline): SGDLS, YYNGEE. J lost 5 bases, V lost 5 bases, and 9 bases had no gene match. The sample is drawn from a study of beta chain features in type 1 diabetes. The isolated RNA, all of it, was reverse transcribed, so expressed TCRB transcripts were what got sequenced. Only in-frame clones appear in the TCRdb table, and some are missing; sequencing was by immunoSEQ multiplex PCR. The sample lists about 740,000 clones; around an eighth were seen once. Overall study findings and caveats: VDJ junctions sequenced from type 1 diabetes patients showed fewer insertions and more deletions. TCRB CDR3 length was moderately but significantly reduced in all four CD4+ subsets of Type 1 diabetes patients.

The chain has TRBV9 and TRBJ2-7; 8 positions match TRBD2. This TCR derives from a man between 18 and 29 years old with type 1 diabetes. Sequencing used naive CD4+ T cells from blood. The CDR3 DNA is TGTGCCAGCAGTTTAGCGGGGAGGATGGACGAGCAGTACTTC. Its translation is CASSLAGRMDEQYF.